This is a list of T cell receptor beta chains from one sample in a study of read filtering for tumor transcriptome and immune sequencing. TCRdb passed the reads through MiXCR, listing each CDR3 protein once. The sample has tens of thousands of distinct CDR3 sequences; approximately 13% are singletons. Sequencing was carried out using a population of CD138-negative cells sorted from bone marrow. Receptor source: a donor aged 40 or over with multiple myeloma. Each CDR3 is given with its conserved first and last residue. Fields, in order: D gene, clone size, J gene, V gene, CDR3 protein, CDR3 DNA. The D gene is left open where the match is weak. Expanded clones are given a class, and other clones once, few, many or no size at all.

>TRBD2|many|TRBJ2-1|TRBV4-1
CASSQVSSGRLTSNEQFF
TGCGCCAGCAGCCAAGTTTCTAGCGGGAGGTTAACGAGCAATGAGCAGTTCTTC
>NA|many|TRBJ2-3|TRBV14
CASSLGDVGTQYF
TGTGCCAGCAGCCTAGGGGACGTCGGGACGCAGTATTTT
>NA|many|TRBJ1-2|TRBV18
CASSLQNDRSGYTF
TGTGCCAGCTCACTACAAAACGACAGGTCTGGCTACACCTTC
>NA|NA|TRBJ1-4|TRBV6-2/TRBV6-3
CASREGRSPNGKRFF
TGTGCCAGCAGGGAAGGACGGTCGCCTAATGGAAAACGGTTTTTT
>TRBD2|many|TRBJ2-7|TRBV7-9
CASSPRLAGGTYEQYF
TGTGCCAGCAGCCCGCGACTAGCGGGAGGGACCTACGAGCAGTACTTC
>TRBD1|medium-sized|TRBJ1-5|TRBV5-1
CASSLTGVQPQHF
TGCGCCAGCAGCCTGACAGGGGTCCAGCCCCAGCATTTT
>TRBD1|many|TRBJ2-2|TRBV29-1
CSVWDREAGELFF
TGCAGCGTCTGGGACAGGGAAGCCGGGGAGCTGTTTTTT
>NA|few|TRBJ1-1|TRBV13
CASSLAGEVNTEAFF
TGTGCCAGCAGCTTAGCAGGGGAAGTGAACACTGAAGCTTTCTTT
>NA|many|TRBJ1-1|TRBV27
CASSSGAEAFF
TGTGCCAGCAGTTCAGGCGCTGAAGCTTTCTTT
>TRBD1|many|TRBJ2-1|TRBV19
CASSPLQGALGNEQFF
TGTGCCAGTAGTCCACTACAGGGGGCTCTGGGCAATGAGCAGTTCTTC
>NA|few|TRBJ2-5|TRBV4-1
CASSRPELGETQYF
TGCGCCAGCAGCCGGCCCGAGCTAGGGGAGACCCAGTACTTC
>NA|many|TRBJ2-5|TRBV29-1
CSVVWISGQETQYF
TGCAGCGTTGTCTGGATAAGCGGCCAAGAGACCCAGTACTTC
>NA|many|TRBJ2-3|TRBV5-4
CASSPQTLAVTDTQYF
TGTGCCAGCAGCCCCCAAACTCTTGCCGTAACAGATACGCAGTATTTT
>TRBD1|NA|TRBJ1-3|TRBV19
CASTKGAAGNTIYF
TGTGCCAGTACCAAGGGGGCCGCTGGAAACACCATATATTTT
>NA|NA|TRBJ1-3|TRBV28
CASSHPVENTIYF
TGTGCCAGCAGCCACCCAGTAGAAAACACCATATATTTT
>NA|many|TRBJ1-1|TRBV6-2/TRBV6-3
CASSTAVGAAFF
TGTGCCAGCAGTACCGCTGTCGGGGCAGCTTTCTTT
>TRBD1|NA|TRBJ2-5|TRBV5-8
CASRWTGDETQYF
TGTGCCAGCAGGTGGACAGGAGACGAGACCCAGTACTTC
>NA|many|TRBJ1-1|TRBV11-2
CASSLAREGAEAFF
TGTGCCAGCAGCTTAGCTAGGGAAGGCGCTGAAGCTTTCTTT
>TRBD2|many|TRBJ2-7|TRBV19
CASSTTSAWNSYEQYF
TGTGCCAGTAGTACCACTAGCGCCTGGAATTCCTACGAGCAGTACTTC
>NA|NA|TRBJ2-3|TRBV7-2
CASSFDSGTDTQYF
TGTGCCAGCAGCTTCGACTCCGGCACAGATACGCAGTATTTT
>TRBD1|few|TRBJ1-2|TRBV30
CAWKTGNGYTF
TGTGCCTGGAAGACAGGGAATGGCTACACCTTC
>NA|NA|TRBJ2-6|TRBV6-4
CASSRDSGANVLTF
TGTGCCAGCAGTAGGGACTCTGGGGCCAACGTCCTGACTTTC
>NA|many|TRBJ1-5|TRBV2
CASRPEAGRNQPQHF
TGTGCCAGCAGACCTGAGGCAGGTAGAAATCAGCCCCAGCATTTT
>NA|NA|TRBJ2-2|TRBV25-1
CASSEVGTAHTGELFF
TGTGCCAGCAGTGAAGTTGGGACCGCCCACACCGGGGAGCTGTTTTTT
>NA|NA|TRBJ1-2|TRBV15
CATSRDATSNYGYTF
TGTGCCACCAGCAGAGATGCCACCTCAAACTATGGCTACACCTTC
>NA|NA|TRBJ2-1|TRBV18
CASSPRQLNNGQFF
TGTGCCAGCTCACCGAGGCAACTAAACAATGGGCAGTTCTTC
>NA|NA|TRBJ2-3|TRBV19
CASSIGLGSVTDTQYF
TGTGCCAGTAGTATTGGATTGGGCAGCGTCACAGATACGCAGTATTTT
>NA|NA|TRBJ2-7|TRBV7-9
CAGGPTVDYEQYF
TGTGCCGGGGGACCGACAGTAGACTACGAGCAGTACTTC
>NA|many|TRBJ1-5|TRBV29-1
CSVGGSNQPQHF
TGCAGCGTTGGCGGGAGCAATCAGCCCCAGCATTTT
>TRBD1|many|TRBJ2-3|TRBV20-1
CSARGDRPTDTQYF
TGCAGTGCTAGAGGGGACAGACCCACAGATACGCAGTATTTT
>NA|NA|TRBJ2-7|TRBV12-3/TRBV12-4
CASSLTIGAYEQYF
TGTGCCAGCAGTCTCACGATTGGAGCCTACGAGCAGTACTTC
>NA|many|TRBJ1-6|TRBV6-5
CASSKDSRNSPLHF
TGTGCCAGCAGCAAGGACAGCAGGAATTCACCCCTCCACTTT
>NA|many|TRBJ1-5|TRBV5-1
CASSPASGNSNQPQHF
TGCGCCAGCAGCCCCGCGTCTGGGAATAGCAATCAGCCCCAGCATTTT